The 30 T cell receptor beta chains below come from one sample, sequenced in a study of B cell selection in AIRE deficiency. CD4+CD127+ cells were sorted as the conventional CD4 T cells. Clones were read by immunoSEQ multiplex PCR, and TCRdb kept only the in-frame ones, dropping some. The table records some 19,000 clones, less than 98% of them present only once. Sequences were obtained from conventional CD4+ T cells sorted from PBMCs. These receptors were collected from a human donor with AIRE deficiency.

The chain has TRBV5-1 and TRBJ2-7; D possibly uses TRBD1 or TRBD2 (5 bases each). V shed 0 bases and J shed 0 bases, with 13 bases lying between them. This CDR3 is 16 amino acids long. Germline V gene lookup returns CDR1 SGHRS and CDR2 YFSETQ. The CDR3 nucleotides are TGCGCCAGCAGCTTGGAGGGGACGCCTAACTCCTACGAGCAGTACTTC. This translates into CASSLEGTPNSYEQYF.

CDR3 sequence reads: CASSQGGAENTIYF. CDR3 DNA sequence: TGCGCCAGCAGCCAAGGGGGGGCTGAAAACACCATATATTTT. The V gene is TRBV4-3, the J gene TRBJ1-3; perhaps TRBD1 as D (6 bases). Germline V lookup: CDR1 LGHNA, CDR2 YSLEER. V gave up 1 base and J gave up 6 bases, with 10 bases separating them. The CDR3 has 14 amino acids.

The chain uses TRBV18 and TRBJ2-7, with 11 bases lining up with TRBD1. Germline V gives CDR1 KGHSH, CDR2 LQKENI. V was pared by 0 bases and J by 3 bases, with 1 base of the junction left unmatched. The CDR3 contains 15 residues. CDR3 sequence reads: CASSPPGTGGYEQYF. CDR3 DNA: TGTGCCAGCTCACCACCCGGGACAGGGGGCTACGAGCAGTACTTC.

This clone has a handful of counts. The gene calls are TRBV7-9 and TRBJ1-5, with D uncertain. The germline gives CDR1 SEHNR, CDR2 FQNEAQ (reference sequence). Trimming removed 2 bases at V and 8 bases at J, with 7 bases between. The CDR3 is made up of 12 amino acids. CDR3: CASSLSEEPQHF. The CDR3 coding sequence is TGTGCCAGCAGCTTATCGGAGGAGCCCCAGCATTTT.

This chain joins TRBV7-3 and TRBJ2-3, with 8 bases matching TRBD2. Germline V gene lookup returns CDR1 SGHTA and CDR2 FQGTGA. The CDR3 sequence is 15 residues long. V lost 5 bases and J lost 2; bases outside the gene matches: 6. The CDR3: CASSPGLAHTDTQYF. Written as DNA, the CDR3 is TGTGCCAGCAGCCCAGGACTAGCCCACACAGATACGCAGTATTTT.

The CDR3 sequence: CSDTGTDGYTF. Here the CDR3 DNA reads TGCAGCGATACAGGGACGGACGGCTACACCTTC. This rearrangement joins TRBV29-1 to TRBJ1-2; a weak D match, TRBD1 (6 bases). Trimming removed 7 bases from V and 8 bases from J, with 14 bases in between. The CDR3 runs to 11 residues. Germline assignment: CDR1 SQVTM and CDR2 ANQGSEA. Full variable domain (remainder filled in from reference TRBV29-1 and TRBJ1-2): SAVISQKPSRDICQRGTSLTIQCQVDSQVTMMFWYRQQPGQSLTLIATANQGSEATYESGFVIDKFPISRPNLTFSTLTVSNMSPEDSSIYLCSDTGTDGYTFGSGTRLTVV.

This chain joins TRBV7-9 and TRBJ2-1, with 13 bases fitting TRBD2. V shed 2 bases, J shed 6 bases, and the junction held 4 bases outside the gene matches. Germline CDR1 and CDR2: SEHNR and FQNEAQ (reference sequence). The CDR3 has 16 residues. The CDR3 loop is CASSLPRTSGGNEQFF. The CDR3 region has the DNA TGTGCCAGCAGCTTACCCCGGACTAGCGGGGGCAATGAGCAGTTCTTC. Combining the CDR3 with reference TRBV7-9 and TRBJ2-1 gives the whole variable domain DTGVSQNPRHKITKRGQNVTFRCDPISEHNRLYWYRQTLGQGPEFLTYFQNEAQLEKSRLLSDRFSAERPKGSFSTLEIQRTEQGDSAMYLCASSLPRTSGGNEQFFGPGTRLTVL.

The V and J genes are TRBV29-1 and TRBJ2-6; 7 bases fit TRBD2. The CDR3 is 15 amino acids. Germline V gives CDR1 SQVTM, CDR2 ANQGSEA. The V gene end was trimmed by 4 bases and the J gene end by 0 bases; junction bases not matched to a gene: 3. The CDR3 region is CSVGQRGSGANVLTF. DNA of the CDR3: TGCAGCGTTGGACAGCGGGGCTCTGGGGCCAACGTCCTGACTTTC.

The chain couples TRBV4-3 to TRBJ1-3, with a weak D call TRBD1 (5 bases). Trimming pared 1 base from V and 5 bases from J, leaving 12 bases between. The CDR3 extends over 15 amino acids. Germline CDR1 and CDR2: LGHNA and YSLEER. The CDR3 is CASSQVWGSRNTIYF. The CDR3 coding sequence is TGCGCCAGCAGCCAAGTGTGGGGCTCCCGAAACACCATATATTTT.

The rearrangement joins TRBV9 to TRBJ2-2, with 12 positions matching TRBD2. Germline V lookup: CDR1 SGDLS, CDR2 YYNGEE. The J segment lost 6 bases and the V segment lost 4 bases, leaving 7 bases of the junction unmatched. CDR3 length equals 16 residues. The CDR3 here is CASSSLAGGPSGELFF. The CDR3 DNA is TGTGCCAGCAGCTCGCTAGCGGGGGGGCCGTCCGGGGAGCTGTTTTTT.

The J gene is TRBJ2-5, the V gene TRBV30; D might be TRBD1 or TRBD2, each matching 5 bases. Looked up from germline, CDR1 is GTSNPN and CDR2 is SVGIG (reference sequence). CDR3 length: 13 amino acids. V lost 2 bases and J lost 4, with 11 bases in between. CDR3 nucleotides: TGTGCCTGGAGTCTCGGGACGATAGAGACCCAGTACTTC. Translation: CAWSLGTIETQYF.

This clone has only one observation. V is TRBV15 and J is TRBJ2-7; 9 bases match TRBD1. Germline V gene sequence: CDR1 LNHNV, CDR2 YYDKDF (reference sequence). J was trimmed by 6 bases and V by 3 bases; bases with no gene match: 3. There are 13 residues in the CDR3. The CDR3 coding sequence is TGTGCCACCAGCAGGGGACAGGGCACCGAGCAGTACTTC. Translating gives CATSRGQGTEQYF.

The sample holds one count of this clone. V usage is TRBV9 and J usage is TRBJ2-2; maybe TRBD2 (5 bases). CDR1 is SGDLS, CDR2 YYNGEE, per germline. CDR3 length: 17 amino acids. V was pared by 3 bases and J by 1 base, with 16 bases between. CDR3 loop: CASSAGGGRGNTGELFF. The CDR3 DNA follows: TGTGCCAGCAGCGCCGGCGGAGGACGCGGGAACACCGGGGAGCTGTTTTTT. The variable domain in full, with the rest retrieved from reference TRBV9 and TRBJ2-2, is DSGVTQTPKHLITATGQRVTLRCSPRSGDLSVYWYQQSLDQGLQFLIQYYNGEERAKGNILERFSAQQFPDLHSELNLSSLELGDSALYFCASSAGGGRGNTGELFFGEGSRLTVL.

The V and J genes are TRBV11-3 and TRBJ1-6; D call uncertain. Germline V CDR1 and CDR2: SGHNT, YENEEA. V shed 5 bases and J shed 9 bases, with 8 bases lying between them. This CDR3 region has 12 residues. The CDR3 sequence is CASSPTGSPLHF. CDR3 bases: TGTGCCAGCAGCCCCACCGGTTCACCCCTCCACTTT.

This clone appeared once. Here the CDR3 reads CASSNRQGYEQYF. The CDR3 nucleotides are TGCGCCAGCAGCAACCGACAGGGTTACGAGCAGTACTTC. J is TRBJ2-7 and V is TRBV5-1; 7 positions match TRBD1. The germline V gene encodes CDR1 SGHRS and CDR2 YFSETQ. The V segment lost 4 bases and the J segment 4 bases; nucleotides outside the gene matches: 5. This CDR3 is built from 13 residues. The full variable domain, in which reference TRBV5-1 and TRBJ2-7 provide the parts outside the CDR3, is KAGVTQTPRYLIKTRGQQVTLSCSPISGHRSVSWYQQTPGQGLQFLFEYFSETQRNKGNFPGRFSGRQFSNSRSEMNVSTLELGDSALYLCASSNRQGYEQYFGPGTRLTVT.

This clone was picked up one time. This chain connects TRBV30 to TRBJ1-5; D gene ambiguous. Germline V lookup: CDR1 GTSNPN, CDR2 SVGIG (reference sequence). The CDR3 contains 13 residues. Trimming took off 4 bases at V and 7 bases at J, with 14 bases between the two ends. The CDR3 region is CAWMDTSQQPQHF. The CDR3, as DNA: TGTGCCTGGATGGATACAAGTCAACAGCCCCAGCATTTT. Based on the CDR3 plus reference TRBV30 and TRBJ1-5, the full variable domain is SQTIHQWPATLVQPVGSPLSLECTVEGTSNPNLYWYRQAAGRGLQLLFYSVGIGQISSEVPQNLSASRPQDRQFILSSKKLLLSDSGFYLCAWMDTSQQPQHFGDGTRLSIL.

The V call is TRBV5-1, the J call TRBJ1-2; D gene uncertain. Trimming shortened V by 4 bases and J by 0 bases, and 10 bases separated the two germline ends. The CDR3 spans 14 residues. CDR1 is SGHRS and CDR2 is YFSETQ in the germline V gene. This chain's CDR3 is CASSRTDPNYGYTF. As DNA, the CDR3 is TGCGCCAGCAGCCGTACAGACCCTAACTATGGCTACACCTTC.

The CDR3 DNA reads TGTGCCAGTAGTGGCCGGGACAGGGGGTTATATTCGGACACCGGGGAGCTGTTTTTT. It is translated as CASSGRDRGLYSDTGELFF. This rearrangement joins TRBV19 to TRBJ2-2; 11 bases map to TRBD1. V was clipped by 5 bases and J by 3 bases; unmatched bases: 14. CDR3 length: 19 amino acids. CDR1 is LNHDA and CDR2 is SQIVND in the germline V gene (reference sequence).

This rearrangement joins TRBV4-2 to TRBJ2-5; the D is unclear. Germline V gene lookup returns CDR1 LGHNA and CDR2 YNFKEQ. This CDR3 contains 13 residues. V lost 5 bases to trimming and J lost 4 bases, with 11 bases between them. The CDR3 is CASSTRPAETQYF. The CDR3 DNA is TGTGCCAGCAGCACCCGACCGGCAGAGACCCAGTACTTC.

The rearrangement joins TRBV7-9 to TRBJ1-4; D is uncertain. CDR3 length: 14 amino acids. Trimming removed 5 bases from V and 6 bases from J, with 13 bases in between. Looked up from germline, CDR1 is SEHNR and CDR2 is FQNEAQ (reference sequence). This CDR3 reads CASSRMDGYEKLFF. The DNA of the CDR3 is TGTGCCAGCAGCCGAATGGACGGGTATGAAAAACTGTTTTTT.

The gene calls are TRBV5-1 and TRBJ2-3; 11 bases are shared with TRBD2. The germline V gene has CDR1 SGHRS and CDR2 YFSETQ. The CDR3 has 15 residues. The ends lost 5 bases at V and 1 base at J; junction bases unmatched: 3. This CDR3 reads CASRVTSGGTDTQYF. CDR3 bases: TGCGCCAGCAGGGTGACTAGCGGGGGCACAGATACGCAGTATTTT.

The chain combines TRBV6-1 with TRBJ2-3; no clear D. This CDR3 is 12 amino acids long. The V end lost 5 bases, the J end lost 4 bases, and 7 bases lay between the germline ends. Germline CDR1 reads MNHNS; CDR2 reads SASEGT. The CDR3 is CASSYIADTQYF. The CDR3 DNA is TGTGCCAGCAGTTATATTGCAGATACGCAGTATTTT.

V gene TRBV4-1 combines with J gene TRBJ2-1, with TRBD1 as a possible D gene (5 bases). The germline V gene has CDR1 MGHRA and CDR2 YSYEKL. The CDR3 loop spans 14 amino acids. Trimming removed 0 bases at V and 4 bases at J, with 7 bases between. As DNA, the CDR3 is TGCGCCAGCAGCCAAGAGGCAGGGTACAATGAGCAGTTCTTC. It encodes CASSQEAGYNEQFF.

The V and J genes are TRBV11-2 and TRBJ2-1; D is undetermined. There are 14 residues in the CDR3. Germline CDR1 and CDR2: SGHAT and FQNNGV. The V and J ends lost 0 bases and 7 bases respectively, with 10 bases between them. The CDR3 DNA follows: TGTGCCAGCAGCTTAGATCAGGAGAATAATGAGCAGTTCTTC. The encoded protein is CASSLDQENNEQFF. The variable domain in full, completed from reference TRBV11-2 and TRBJ2-1, reads EAGVAQSPRYKIIEKRQSVAFWCNPISGHATLYWYQQILGQGPKLLIQFQNNGVVDDSQLPKDRFSAERLKGVDSTLKIQPAKLEDSAVYLCASSLDQENNEQFFGPGTRLTVL.

The chain couples TRBV5-1 to TRBJ2-5; D may be TRBD2 (5 bases). Germline-derived CDR1 and CDR2 are SGHRS and YFSETQ. V dropped 1 base and J dropped 4 bases, with 11 bases sitting between them. The CDR3 spans 14 residues. In DNA form, the CDR3 reads TGCGCCAGCAGCTTGTCGGGGAACGTAGAGACCCAGTACTTC. Translated: CASSLSGNVETQYF. Supplemented by reference TRBV5-1 and TRBJ2-5, the full variable domain reads KAGVTQTPRYLIKTRGQQVTLSCSPISGHRSVSWYQQTPGQGLQFLFEYFSETQRNKGNFPGRFSGRQFSNSRSEMNVSTLELGDSALYLCASSLSGNVETQYFGPGTRLLVL.

The V call is TRBV7-9, the J call TRBJ2-1; TRBD2 matches at 12 bases. Germline V gene lookup returns CDR1 SEHNR and CDR2 FQNEAQ (reference sequence). Trimming cost V 5 bases and J 1 base; bases outside gene matches: 3. CDR3 length: 16 amino acids. The CDR3 spells CASSIGLAGSYNEQFF. In nucleotides, the CDR3 is TGTGCCAGCAGCATCGGACTAGCGGGATCCTACAATGAGCAGTTCTTC. Complete variable domain (other parts from reference TRBV7-9 and TRBJ2-1): DTGVSQNPRHKITKRGQNVTFRCDPISEHNRLYWYRQTLGQGPEFLTYFQNEAQLEKSRLLSDRFSAERPKGSFSTLEIQRTEQGDSAMYLCASSIGLAGSYNEQFFGPGTRLTVL.

The chain combines TRBV5-1 with TRBJ2-7; D unclear. The V end lost 0 bases, the J end lost 3 bases, and 16 bases lay between the germline ends. Germline-derived CDR1 and CDR2 are SGHRS and YFSETQ. The CDR3 has 16 amino acids. The CDR3 DNA sequence: TGCGCCAGCAGCTTGGGATCCAGTCAGGTACGCTACGAGCAGTACTTC. Translated: CASSLGSSQVRYEQYF.

The gene calls are TRBV18 and TRBJ1-5; 12 bases fit TRBD1. With 3 bases clipped from V and 6 bases from J, the junction kept 6 bases outside the gene matches. Looked up from germline, CDR1 is KGHSH and CDR2 is LQKENI. The CDR3 loop spans 16 amino acids. CDR3 DNA: TGTGCCAGCTCACCTCTGGGACAGGGGGCAAGTCAGCCCCAGCATTTT. Protein sequence: CASSPLGQGASQPQHF.

The J gene is TRBJ1-1, the V gene TRBV5-1, with 9 bases that match TRBD1. Germline V lookup: CDR1 SGHRS, CDR2 YFSETQ. J gave up 3 bases and V 7 bases, and 28 bases lay outside the gene matches. The CDR3 covers 21 residues. The CDR3 nucleotides are TGCGCCAGCTCCAACAGGGGGCTCATGGGTATAGTAACCGGTTCGGACACTGAAGCTTTCTTT. It specifies CASSNRGLMGIVTGSDTEAFF.

The chain carries TRBV4-2 and TRBJ1-1, with 12 bases lining up with TRBD1. CDR3 size: 18 residues. Germline V gene data show CDR1 as LGHNA and CDR2 as YNFKEQ. The trim removed 0 bases at V and 11 bases at J, leaving 16 bases unmatched. The DNA of the CDR3 is TGTGCCAGCAGCCAAGATCATGGGACAGGGGGCATTTTTCTCAAGGCTTTCTTT. This codes for CASSQDHGTGGIFLKAFF.